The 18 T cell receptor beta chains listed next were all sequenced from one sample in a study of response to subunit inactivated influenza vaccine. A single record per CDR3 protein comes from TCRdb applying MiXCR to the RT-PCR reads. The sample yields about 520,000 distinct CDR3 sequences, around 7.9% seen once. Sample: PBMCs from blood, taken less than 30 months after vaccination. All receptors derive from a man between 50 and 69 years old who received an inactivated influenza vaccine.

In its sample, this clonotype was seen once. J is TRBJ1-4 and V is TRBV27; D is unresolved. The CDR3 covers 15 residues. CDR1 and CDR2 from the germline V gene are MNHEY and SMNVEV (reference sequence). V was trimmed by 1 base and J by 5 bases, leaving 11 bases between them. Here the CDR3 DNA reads TGTGCCAGCAGTTTATTTTTCGCAAAGAATGAAAAACTGTTTTTT. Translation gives CASSLFFAKNEKLFF.

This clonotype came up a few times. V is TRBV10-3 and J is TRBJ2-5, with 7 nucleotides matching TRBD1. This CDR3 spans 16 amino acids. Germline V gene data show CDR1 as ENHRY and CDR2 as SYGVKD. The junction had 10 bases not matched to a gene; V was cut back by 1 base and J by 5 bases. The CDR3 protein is CAISEYAGTAGETQYF. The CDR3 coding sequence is TGTGCCATCAGTGAGTACGCCGGGACAGCAGGGGAGACCCAGTACTTC.

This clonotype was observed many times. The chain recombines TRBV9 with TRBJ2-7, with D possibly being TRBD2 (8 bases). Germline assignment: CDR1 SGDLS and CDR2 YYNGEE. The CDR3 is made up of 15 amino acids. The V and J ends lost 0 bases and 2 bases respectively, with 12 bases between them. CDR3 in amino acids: CASSVAGGGTYEQYF. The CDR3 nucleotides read TGTGCCAGCAGCGTAGCGGGAGGGGGCACCTACGAGCAGTACTTC.

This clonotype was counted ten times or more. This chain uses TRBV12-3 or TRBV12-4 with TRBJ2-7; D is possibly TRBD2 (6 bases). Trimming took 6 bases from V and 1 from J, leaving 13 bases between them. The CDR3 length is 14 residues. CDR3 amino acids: CASRRIGGSYEQYF. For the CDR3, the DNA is TGTGCCAGCAGACGGATCGGGGGATCCTACGAGCAGTACTTC.

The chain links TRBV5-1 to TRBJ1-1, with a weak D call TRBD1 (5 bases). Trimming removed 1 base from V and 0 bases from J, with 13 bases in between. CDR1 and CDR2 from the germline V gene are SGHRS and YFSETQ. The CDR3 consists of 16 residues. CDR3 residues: CASSLSLQGLNTEAFF. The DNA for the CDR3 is TGCGCCAGCAGCTTGTCTTTGCAGGGCCTGAACACTGAAGCTTTCTTT.

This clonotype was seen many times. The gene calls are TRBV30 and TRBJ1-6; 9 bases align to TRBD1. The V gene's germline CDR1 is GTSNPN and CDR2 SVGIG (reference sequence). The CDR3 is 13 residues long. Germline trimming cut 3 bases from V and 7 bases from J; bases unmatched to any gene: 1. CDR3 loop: CAWRGTGNSPLHF. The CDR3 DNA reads TGTGCCTGGAGAGGGACAGGGAATTCACCCCTCCACTTT.

As DNA, the CDR3 is TGCAGTGCTTCCGGACGGCGGAACACCGGGGAGCTGTTTTTT. This gives the protein CSASGRRNTGELFF. V usage is TRBV20-1 and J usage is TRBJ2-2; D not resolved. In germline, CDR1 is DFQATT, CDR2 SNEGSKA (reference sequence). This CDR3 region has 14 residues. With 5 bases removed from V and 1 base from J, the gap between germline ends came to 11 bases.

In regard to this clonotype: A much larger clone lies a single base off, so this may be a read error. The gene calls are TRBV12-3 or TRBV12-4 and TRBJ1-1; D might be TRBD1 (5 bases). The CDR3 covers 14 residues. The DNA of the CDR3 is TGTGACAGCACCTGGGGGGTGATGAACACTGAAGCTTTCTTT. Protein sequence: CDSTWGVMNTEAFF.

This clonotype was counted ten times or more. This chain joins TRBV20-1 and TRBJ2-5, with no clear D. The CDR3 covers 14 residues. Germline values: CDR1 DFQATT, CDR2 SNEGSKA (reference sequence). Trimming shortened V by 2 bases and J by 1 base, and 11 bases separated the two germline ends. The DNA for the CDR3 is TGCAGTGCTAGAAGTAGGGCGCCCCAAGAGACCCAGTACTTC. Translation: CSARSRAPQETQYF.

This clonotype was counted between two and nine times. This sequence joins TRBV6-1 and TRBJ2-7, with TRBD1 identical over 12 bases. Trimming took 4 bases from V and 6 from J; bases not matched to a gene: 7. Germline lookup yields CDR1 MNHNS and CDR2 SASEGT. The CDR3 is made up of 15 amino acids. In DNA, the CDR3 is TGTGCCAGCAGTGCACCCGGGACAGGGGGCGGCGAGCAGTACTTC. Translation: CASSAPGTGGGEQYF.

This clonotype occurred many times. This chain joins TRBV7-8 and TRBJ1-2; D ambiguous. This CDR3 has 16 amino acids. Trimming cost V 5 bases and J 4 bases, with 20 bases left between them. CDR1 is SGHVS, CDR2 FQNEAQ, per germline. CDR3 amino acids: CASSPSPNIMVYGYTF. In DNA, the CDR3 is TGTGCCAGCAGCCCCTCCCCAAATATTATGGTCTATGGCTACACCTTC.

The CDR3 loop reads CSARDRRGGSYSDTQYF. For the CDR3, the DNA is TGCAGTGCTAGAGATCGAAGGGGGGGGAGCTATTCAGATACGCAGTATTTT. The chain is built from TRBV20-1 and TRBJ2-3; tentatively, D is TRBD2 (7 bases). The V end lost 0 bases, the J end lost 4 bases, and 20 bases lay between the germline ends. The germline V gene has CDR1 DFQATT and CDR2 SNEGSKA (reference sequence). The CDR3 loop spans 17 amino acids.

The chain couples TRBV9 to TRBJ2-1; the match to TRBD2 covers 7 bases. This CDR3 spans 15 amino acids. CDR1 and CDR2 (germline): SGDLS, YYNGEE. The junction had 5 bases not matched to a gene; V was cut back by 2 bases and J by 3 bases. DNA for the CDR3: TGTGCCAGCAGCGTGGAGGGGACTAACTACAATGAGCAGTTCTTC. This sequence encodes CASSVEGTNYNEQFF.

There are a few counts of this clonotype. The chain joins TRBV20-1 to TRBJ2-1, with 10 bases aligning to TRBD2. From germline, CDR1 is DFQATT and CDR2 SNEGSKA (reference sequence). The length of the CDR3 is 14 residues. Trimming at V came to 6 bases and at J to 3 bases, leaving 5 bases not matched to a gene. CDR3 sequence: CSAKRTSGYNEQFF. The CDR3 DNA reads TGCAGTGCCAAGCGGACTAGCGGCTACAATGAGCAGTTCTTC.

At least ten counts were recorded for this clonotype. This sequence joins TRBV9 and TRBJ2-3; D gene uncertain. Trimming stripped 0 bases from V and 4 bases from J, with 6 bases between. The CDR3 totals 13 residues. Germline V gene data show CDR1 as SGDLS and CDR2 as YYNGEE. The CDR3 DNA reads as TGTGCCAGCAGCGTAGCGGCCTCAGATACGCAGTATTTT. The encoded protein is CASSVAASDTQYF.

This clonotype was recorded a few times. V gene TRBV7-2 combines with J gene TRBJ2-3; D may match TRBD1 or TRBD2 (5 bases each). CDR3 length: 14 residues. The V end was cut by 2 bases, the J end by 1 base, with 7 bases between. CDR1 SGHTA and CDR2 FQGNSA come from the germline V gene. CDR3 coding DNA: TGTGCCAGCAGCTTACGGGACGGCACAGATACGCAGTATTTT. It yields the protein CASSLRDGTDTQYF. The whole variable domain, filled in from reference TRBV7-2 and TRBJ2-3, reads GAGVSQSPSNKVTEKGKDVELRCDPISGHTALYWYRQSLGQGLEFLIYFQGNSAPDKSGLPSDRFSAERTGGSVSTLTIQRTQQEDSAVYLCASSLRDGTDTQYFGPGTRLTVL.

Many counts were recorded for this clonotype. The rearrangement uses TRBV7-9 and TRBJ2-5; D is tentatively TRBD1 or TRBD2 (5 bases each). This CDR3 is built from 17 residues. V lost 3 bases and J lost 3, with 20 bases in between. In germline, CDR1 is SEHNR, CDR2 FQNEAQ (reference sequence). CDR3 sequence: CASSFLPGTEREETQYF. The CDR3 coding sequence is TGTGCCAGCAGCTTTTTGCCCGGGACCGAACGAGAAGAGACCCAGTACTTC.

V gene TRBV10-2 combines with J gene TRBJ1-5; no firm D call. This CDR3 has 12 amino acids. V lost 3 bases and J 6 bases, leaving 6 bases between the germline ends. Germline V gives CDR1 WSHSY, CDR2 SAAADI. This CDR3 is CASSESIQPQHF. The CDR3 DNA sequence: TGCGCCAGCAGTGAATCCATTCAGCCCCAGCATTTT.